The 30 T cell receptor beta chains reported below all come from one sample, sequenced in a study of CD8 T cells in Susac syndrome. It was with random hexamers that roughly 0.45 to 1 ug RNA was reverse transcribed. TCRdb ran MiXCR on the immunoSEQ multiplex PCR reads and lists one entry per CDR3 protein. The data show approximately 140,000 distinct CDR3 sequences, with 65% to 90% seen just once and 0.45% to 0.6% held by the top ten. The material sequenced was CD8+ T cells from PBMCs. The receptors were sampled from a human donor with multiple sclerosis.

V is TRBV9 and J is TRBJ2-5; D gene uncertain. This CDR3 comprises 13 residues. V shed 7 bases and J shed 1 base, with 11 bases lying between them. The germline gives CDR1 SGDLS, CDR2 YYNGEE. The CDR3 sequence: CASGAAIQETQYF. Here the CDR3 DNA reads TGTGCCAGCGGAGCCGCGATCCAAGAGACCCAGTACTTC.

This chain links TRBV6-4 with TRBJ1-1, with unresolved D. With 0 bases removed from V and 10 bases from J, the gap between germline ends came to 18 bases. This CDR3 is 15 amino acids long. Per germline, CDR1 MRHNA and CDR2 SNTAGT. The CDR3 sequence is CASSDSLSPLSAAFF. As DNA, the CDR3 is TGTGCCAGCAGTGACTCCCTCAGCCCCCTCTCTGCAGCTTTCTTT.

The chain links TRBV7-2 to TRBJ2-1; unclear D gene. Germline values: CDR1 SGHTA, CDR2 FQGNSA. Trimming stripped 2 bases from V and 1 base from J, with 6 bases between. The CDR3 spans 14 residues. The CDR3 sequence is CASSLIVSYNEQFF. For the CDR3, the DNA is TGTGCCAGCAGCTTAATAGTATCCTACAATGAGCAGTTCTTC.

V gene TRBV19 combines with J gene TRBJ1-6, with D perhaps matching TRBD1 (6 bases). In germline, CDR1 is LNHDA, CDR2 SQIVND (reference sequence). The CDR3 extends over 15 amino acids. V shed 4 bases and J shed 10 bases, with 17 bases lying between them. Here the CDR3 reads CASSRRTEIESPLHF. The CDR3 coding sequence is TGTGCCAGTAGTAGGCGGACAGAAATTGAATCACCCCTCCACTTT.

The V call is TRBV29-1, the J call TRBJ1-2; D gene uncertain. V shed 3 bases and J shed 2 bases, with 7 bases lying between them. The CDR3 consists of 12 residues. The V gene's germline CDR1 is SQVTM and CDR2 ANQGSEA. This CDR3 reads CSVEVGNYGYTF. DNA for the CDR3: TGCAGCGTTGAGGTGGGGAACTATGGCTACACCTTC.

About this clonotype itself: A read error may produce the germline difference seen at one junction end. The chain employs TRBV13 and TRBJ2-2; unclear D gene. The CDR3 is made up of 13 amino acids. From germline, CDR1 is PRHDT and CDR2 FYEKMQ (reference sequence). The CDR3 here is CASSVGPTGELFF. The CDR3 nucleotides are TGTGCCAGCAGCGTAGGTCCTACTGGGGAGCTGTTTTTT.

For the CDR3, the DNA is TGTGCCAGCAGCCCCTGGAGAGCGGGAGGTAAGAATGAGCAGTTCTTC. Protein product: CASSPWRAGGKNEQFF. The chain carries TRBV9 and TRBJ2-1; 9 nucleotides agree with TRBD2. The CDR3 is 16 residues long. After removal of 4 bases from V and 7 bases from J, the junction contained 12 bases not matched to a gene. CDR1 SGDLS and CDR2 YYNGEE come from the germline V gene.

The V gene is TRBV6-5, the J gene TRBJ2-2; 7 bases fit TRBD2. The CDR3 contains 14 residues. Germline V gene data show CDR1 as MNHEY and CDR2 as SVGAGI. Trimming removed 8 bases from V and 4 bases from J; junction bases left unmatched: 7. The CDR3 DNA reads as TGTGCCAGCGGAGGGACTATTGGCACCGGGGAGCTGTTTTTT. It translates to CASGGTIGTGELFF.

The J gene is TRBJ2-1, the V gene TRBV11-2; D ambiguous. With 6 bases removed from V and 0 bases from J, the gap between germline ends came to 12 bases. Looked up from germline, CDR1 is SGHAT and CDR2 is FQNNGV. The CDR3 has 15 residues. As DNA, the CDR3 is TGTGCCAGCAGGACGTTCCGGACCTCCTACAATGAGCAGTTCTTC. Its translation is CASRTFRTSYNEQFF.

The chain has TRBV7-6 and TRBJ1-1, with D perhaps matching TRBD1 (6 bases). The CDR3 runs to 15 residues. Deletions cut 2 bases from V and 6 bases from J, with 16 bases between. Germline loops: CDR1 SGHVS, CDR2 FNYEAQ. The CDR3 coding sequence is TGTGCCAGCAGCTTATCCCCAGGGGCATTCTCTGAAGCTTTCTTT. Translation gives CASSLSPGAFSEAFF.

The V call is TRBV9, the J call TRBJ2-1, with 10 bases aligning to TRBD1. This CDR3 spans 15 amino acids. Losses at the gene ends were 3 bases for V and 10 bases for J; bases not matched to a gene: 10. CDR1 and CDR2 (germline): SGDLS, YYNGEE. The CDR3 protein is CASSAGQGIVVEQFF. The DNA for the CDR3 is TGTGCCAGCAGCGCGGGACAGGGGATCGTTGTCGAGCAGTTCTTC.

The CDR3 here is CAWSVSLEDEQFF. The DNA of the CDR3 is TGTGCCTGGAGTGTATCTCTTGAGGATGAGCAGTTCTTC. The chain combines TRBV30 with TRBJ2-1; D not resolved. The germline V gene encodes CDR1 GTSNPN and CDR2 SVGIG (reference sequence). The CDR3 runs 13 residues. V lost 0 bases and J 8 bases, leaving 11 bases between the germline ends.

This clonotype was observed once. The chain has TRBV29-1 and TRBJ1-1; D might be TRBD1 (6 bases). CDR1 is SQVTM and CDR2 is ANQGSEA in the germline V gene. The CDR3 loop spans 12 amino acids. Between the trimmed V and J ends, which lost 7 bases and 5 bases, there was a span of 14 bases. The CDR3 protein is CSARSGETEAFF. For the CDR3, the DNA is TGCAGCGCCAGGTCAGGGGAGACTGAAGCTTTCTTT.

The V call is TRBV4-1, the J call TRBJ1-1, with D possibly matching TRBD1 (5 bases). This CDR3 is built from 15 residues. Germline V gives CDR1 MGHRA, CDR2 YSYEKL. The ends were cut back, 6 bases at V and 2 bases at J, with 16 bases in the middle. The CDR3 bases are TGCGCCAGCAGTGTCAGGGCTGGTTTAAACACTGAAGCTTTCTTT. As protein: CASSVRAGLNTEAFF.

The chain combines TRBV4-1 with TRBJ2-3; the D gene is possibly TRBD2 (5 bases). CDR1 and CDR2 (germline): MGHRA, YSYEKL. V gave up 0 bases and J gave up 2 bases, with 9 bases separating them. The CDR3 runs 15 residues. This CDR3 is CASSQEVRDTDTQYF. CDR3 nucleotide sequence: TGCGCCAGCAGCCAAGAGGTCCGGGACACAGATACGCAGTATTTT.

The chain joins TRBV3-1 to TRBJ2-1; D is unresolved. The germline CDR1 and CDR2 sequences are LGHDT and YNNKEL (reference sequence). The CDR3 has 15 residues. V dropped 0 bases and J dropped 4 bases, with 10 bases sitting between them. DNA for the CDR3: TGTGCCAGCAGCCAAGATGGTGAAGAGTACAATGAGCAGTTCTTC. This translates into CASSQDGEEYNEQFF.

This clonotype was counted only a few times. The gene calls are TRBV19 and TRBJ1-1; D is possibly TRBD1 (5 bases). Per germline, CDR1 LNHDA and CDR2 SQIVND (reference sequence). V was clipped by 3 bases and J by 6 bases, with 11 bases between them. The CDR3 has 13 amino acids. The CDR3 region is CASSMQGGAEAFF. For the CDR3, the DNA is TGTGCCAGTAGTATGCAGGGAGGGGCTGAAGCTTTCTTT.

The chain has TRBV5-4 and TRBJ2-7, with TRBD1 matching over 10 bases. J lost 2 bases, V lost 4 bases, and 3 bases had no gene match. The CDR3 runs 14 residues. Germline V gives CDR1 SGHNT, CDR2 YYREEE (reference sequence). The CDR3 DNA follows: TGTGCCAGCAGCATGGACAGGGGGACCTACGAGCAGTACTTC. This codes for CASSMDRGTYEQYF. The whole variable domain, remainder taken from reference TRBV5-4 and TRBJ2-7, is ETGVTQSPTHLIKTRGQQVTLRCSSQSGHNTVSWYQQALGQGPQFIFQYYREEENGRGNFPPRFSGLQFPNYSSELNVNALELDDSALYLCASSMDRGTYEQYFGPGTRLTVT.

The chain couples TRBV25-1 to TRBJ2-6; TRBD2 matches 8 bases. The CDR3 runs 21 residues. With 3 bases clipped from V and 0 bases from J, the junction kept 16 bases outside the gene matches. Germline CDR1 reads MGHDK; CDR2 reads SYGVNS. This CDR3 is CASSEGGRGSGTHSGANVLTF. The CDR3 DNA follows: TGTGCCAGCAGTGAGGGGGGGCGGGGTAGCGGGACTCACTCTGGGGCCAACGTCCTGACTTTC.

This chain uses TRBV30 with TRBJ1-2; D unclear. The CDR3 consists of 12 residues. Germline assignment: CDR1 GTSNPN and CDR2 SVGIG (reference sequence). With 1 base removed from V and 8 bases from J, the gap between germline ends came to 11 bases. The CDR3 DNA reads TGTGCCTGGAGTGATAGAGGGAACGGCTACACCTTC. Encoded protein: CAWSDRGNGYTF.

This clonotype was recorded a few times. The chain joins TRBV7-8 to TRBJ2-4; TRBD1 is a possible D gene (6 bases). CDR3 size: 15 residues. Germline V gene lookup returns CDR1 SGHVS and CDR2 FQNEAQ. V gave up 8 bases and J gave up 0 bases, with 14 bases separating them. CDR3 nucleotide sequence: TGTGCCAGCGCCATATTCAGGGGAGCCAAAAACATTCAGTACTTC. Protein product: CASAIFRGAKNIQYF.

The rearrangement joins TRBV6-5 to TRBJ2-7; D ambiguous. The V gene's germline CDR1 is MNHEY and CDR2 SVGAGI. CDR3 length: 13 residues. Trimming left V 7 bases short and J 0 bases short, with 10 bases between. This CDR3 reads CASNDPYSYEQYF. CDR3 in DNA: TGTGCCAGCAACGACCCTTACTCCTACGAGCAGTACTTC.

This CDR3 is CASRFMGMNTEAFF. CDR3 nucleotide sequence: TGTGCCAGCAGATTCATGGGTATGAACACTGAAGCTTTCTTT. The rearrangement links TRBV28 to TRBJ1-1; D gene uncertain. The V gene lost 6 bases and the J gene lost 0 bases, with 11 bases spanning the gap. The CDR3 spans 14 residues. Germline V gives CDR1 MDHEN, CDR2 SYDVKM.

The rearrangement uses TRBV5-5 and TRBJ1-2; D not certain. The CDR3 runs 19 residues. V was trimmed by 4 bases and J by 1 base, leaving 26 bases between them. Germline assignment: CDR1 SGHKS and CDR2 YYEKEE (reference sequence). In DNA form, the CDR3 reads TGTGCCAGCAGCCGATTGGTCTTGGGCCCGAATCCTAATAACTATGGCTACACCTTC. Translated, it gives CASSRLVLGPNPNNYGYTF.

The sample holds a few counts of this clonotype. V and J are TRBV15 and TRBJ1-5; weak D call: TRBD1 (5 bases). Between the trimmed V and J ends, which lost 8 bases and 4 bases, there was a span of 6 bases. This CDR3 contains 11 residues. CDR1 and CDR2 (germline): LNHNV, YYDKDF (reference sequence). CDR3 loop: CATGTNQPQHF. CDR3 DNA: TGTGCCACCGGGACGAATCAGCCCCAGCATTTT.

This chain joins TRBV5-1 and TRBJ2-7; D is uncertain. The germline CDR1 and CDR2 sequences are SGHRS and YFSETQ. V dropped 2 bases and J dropped 3 bases, with 12 bases sitting between them. This CDR3 spans 14 amino acids. This CDR3 is CASSFFGQSYEQYF. CDR3 sequence (DNA): TGCGCCAGCAGCTTCTTCGGGCAGAGCTACGAGCAGTACTTC.

With regard to this clonotype: The junction departs from the called germline gene at one end, perhaps through a read error. The V gene is TRBV20-1, the J gene TRBJ1-2; D call uncertain. The germline gives CDR1 DFQATT, CDR2 SNEGSKA (reference sequence). The CDR3 has 14 amino acids. In DNA, the CDR3 is TGCAGTGCTGGAGATAGGCAAGCTAACTATGGCTACACCTTC. Its translation: CSAGDRQANYGYTF.

This clonotype was counted only a few times. V usage is TRBV11-2 and J usage is TRBJ1-1; D gene unclear. Trimming pared 1 base from V and 0 bases from J, leaving 12 bases between. Germline CDR1 is SGHAT and CDR2 is FQNNGV. The CDR3 loop spans 16 amino acids. Here the CDR3 DNA reads TGTGCCAGCAGCTTAGGCAGGTACAGCATGAACACTGAAGCTTTCTTT. Residues: CASSLGRYSMNTEAFF. Together with reference TRBV11-2 and TRBJ1-1, the CDR3 gives the full variable domain: EAGVAQSPRYKIIEKRQSVAFWCNPISGHATLYWYQQILGQGPKLLIQFQNNGVVDDSQLPKDRFSAERLKGVDSTLKIQPAKLEDSAVYLCASSLGRYSMNTEAFFGQGTRLTVV.

The gene calls are TRBV2 and TRBJ1-2, with D perhaps matching TRBD1 (5 bases). Trimming pared 7 bases from V and 6 bases from J, leaving 15 bases between. CDR3 length: 13 residues. CDR1 is SNHLY, CDR2 FYNNEI, per germline. For the CDR3, the DNA is TGTGCCAGCATAGGCAGGGAAGTGGATGGCTACACCTTC. This codes for CASIGREVDGYTF.

CDR3 sequence (DNA): TGTGCCAGCAGTTTACTAGCGGGCGTCAATGAGCAGTTCTTC. Its translation is CASSLLAGVNEQFF. The rearrangement links TRBV6-5 to TRBJ2-1, with 9 bases aligning to TRBD2. CDR1 is MNHEY and CDR2 is SVGAGI in the germline V gene. V trimming: 4 bases; J trimming: 6 bases; junction bases outside the gene matches: 4. The CDR3 has 14 amino acids.